This entry describes one T cell receptor (beta chain). Its matching antigen is unknown. In the same sample, other DNA sequences code for this CDR3. Every isolated RNA sample was fully reverse transcribed, so sequencing captured expressed TCRB transcripts. Profiling relied on immunoSEQ multiplex PCR, and the TCRdb table lists in-frame clones only, not all of them. The sample has about 650,000 clones, around 12% seen once; the top ten hold more than 0.09%. This record comes from a study of beta chain features in type 1 diabetes. The wider study: Age and gender were similar between patients and healthy donors, as were cell yields. Study conclusions and caveats: Researchers caution that PCR might favor shorter templates, equally among patients and controls. Significant though moderate, a shortening of TCRB CDR3s appeared in all four CD4+ subsets of Type 1 diabetes patients. More deletions and fewer insertions at VDJ junctions were found in patients with type 1 diabetes.

Germline lookup yields CDR1 SGDLS and CDR2 YYNGEE. The CDR3 is made up of 13 amino acids. The germline V and J ends were trimmed by 0 bases and 2 bases, with 3 bases remaining between them. Researchers reported sorting CD4+ naive, central memory, regulatory and stem cell-like memory cells via CD45RO/CCR7/CD25/CD127/CD95/CD27. The sequenced sample consisted of naive CD4+ T cells from blood. V is TRBV9 and J is TRBJ2-1; the D is unclear. This receptor was obtained from a man aged 25 to 40 with type 1 diabetes. CDR3 sequence: CASSVAAYNEQFF. Written as DNA, the CDR3 is TGTGCCAGCAGCGTAGCCGCCTACAATGAGCAGTTCTTC. Supplemented by reference TRBV9 and TRBJ2-1, the full variable domain reads DSGVTQTPKHLITATGQRVTLRCSPRSGDLSVYWYQQSLDQGLQFLIQYYNGEERAKGNILERFSAQQFPDLHSELNLSSLELGDSALYFCASSVAAYNEQFFGPGTRLTVL.